This is a list of T cell receptor beta chains from one sample in a study of monozygotic twins with inflammatory bowel disease. TCRdb re-called the 5' RACE reads and catalogs CDR3 proteins one per entry, DNA excluded. Its table records roughly 170,000 distinct CDR3 sequences. Source material: blood. Every receptor here comes from a human donor with ulcerative colitis or Crohn's disease, or a healthy co-twin of an affected twin (not recorded which). The CDR3 runs from the conserved cysteine through the conserved F or W.

V	J	CDR3
TRBV6-5	TRBJ1-4	CASSYAGTGKEKLFF
TRBV5-1	TRBJ1-5	CASSSNPDQPQHF
TRBV15	TRBJ2-1	CATSRTGRILSDEQFF
TRBV27	TRBJ1-2	CASSREGTGGNGYTF
TRBV20-1	TRBJ1-1	CSATHMLMGAFF
TRBV5-1	TRBJ2-1	CASSLGDGGGSYNEQFF
TRBV11-2	TRBJ2-3	CASSLDPAGHTDTQYF
TRBV6-1	TRBJ1-4	CASRTTVGGGGEKLFF
TRBV7-9	TRBJ1-2	CATHPGGGSVNYGYTF
TRBV10-1	TRBJ2-5	CASSEGSGRGTQYF
TRBV2	TRBJ2-7	CASIQRLNSYEQYF
TRBV5-6	TRBJ2-7	CASSLGAGMYEQYF
TRBV4-3	TRBJ1-5	CASSQLGAGQPQHF
TRBV6-7	TRBJ2-5	CASSYQGLAGDEETQYF
TRBV12-3/TRBV12-4	TRBJ2-7	CASSFGGATYEQYF
TRBV20-1	TRBJ2-7	CSARFIRGDYEQYF
TRBV19	TRBJ2-7	CASSIRAFYEQYF
TRBV9	TRBJ1-2	CASSVGLGYGYTF
TRBV12-3/TRBV12-4	TRBJ1-1	CASSASPGDTEAFF
TRBV7-2	TRBJ2-3	CASSSGLVDTQYF
TRBV20-1	TRBJ2-7	CSARDSLDGRYEQYF
TRBV18	TRBJ2-7	CAIITGLAADLYEQYF
TRBV5-1	TRBJ2-5	CASSLSGGQETQYF
TRBV5-8	TRBJ1-1	CASSLAWQGGTEAFF
TRBV5-5	TRBJ1-1	CASSIISGGGAFF
TRBV11-2	TRBJ2-3	CASSFSSGSFADTQYF
TRBV21-1	TRBJ2-7	CASSKALWRGRFLYEQYF
TRBV6-5	TRBJ2-7	CASSYSLGQGTYEQYF
TRBV12-3/TRBV12-4	TRBJ1-2	CASSSRDRGSANYGYTF
TRBV29-1	TRBJ1-2	CSSLHRDREGYTF
TRBV10-2	TRBJ2-7	CASSAELGSSYEQYF
TRBV19	TRBJ2-1	CASTDPGTSGGNHEQFF
TRBV7-2	TRBJ2-3	CARTRLAGERFTDTQYF
TRBV3-1	TRBJ2-7	CASSQSSPGTSSYEQYF
TRBV20-1	TRBJ2-1	CSARHRSSYNEQFF
TRBV20-1	TRBJ2-7	CSLQKGTVTYEQYF
TRBV20-1	TRBJ1-2	CSARKGIYGYTF
TRBV12-3/TRBV12-4	TRBJ1-2	CASSFVREYGYTF
TRBV3-1	TRBJ1-1	CASSQANMNTEAFF
TRBV20-1	TRBJ2-2	CSAPRQMNTGELFF
TRBV12-3/TRBV12-4	TRBJ2-7	CASSFSASPEQYF
TRBV29-1	TRBJ1-1	CSGSGQVGGPEAFF
TRBV5-1	TRBJ2-7	CASSFGGVAYEQYF
TRBV27	TRBJ1-2	CASSSHPGGHYGYTF
TRBV4-3	TRBJ1-6	CASSHPTGGEYNSPLHF
TRBV5-6	TRBJ2-5	CASSHVSGTQYF
TRBV18	TRBJ2-5	CASSPGGSQETQYF
TRBV12-3/TRBV12-4	TRBJ1-2	CASSFLPEGYTF
TRBV20-1	TRBJ2-7	CSARDRSGQTPYEQYF
TRBV5-5	TRBJ1-5	CASSLRGSEGNQPQHF
TRBV12-3/TRBV12-4	TRBJ2-3	CASSLQGDTQYF
TRBV18	TRBJ2-2	CASSPERTANTGELFF
TRBV20-1	TRBJ2-7	CSASHSGRGPYEQYF
TRBV5-1	TRBJ2-3	CASSLVATDTQYF
TRBV29-1	TRBJ2-6	CSVESSVGANVLTF
TRBV7-9	TRBJ2-3	CASRLAASTDTQYF
TRBV20-1	TRBJ1-1	CSAGLMNTEAFF
TRBV5-1	TRBJ2-5	CASRSTAMYQETQYF
TRBV7-2	TRBJ2-3	CASSLVSLAGNTDTQYF
TRBV5-1	TRBJ2-7	CASTQGSTYEQYF